The 19 T cell receptor beta chains given below trace back to one sample, sequenced in a study of blood T cell repertoires in COVID-19. Only in-frame clones appear in the TCRdb table, and some are missing; sequencing was by immunoSEQ multiplex PCR. The profile covers about 380,000 clones, with about 85% appearing a single time and under 4% taken by the ten largest. The sample taken for sequencing was peripheral blood. All receptors come from a woman younger than 30 with acute or convalescent COVID-19.

V is TRBV19 and J is TRBJ2-4; 7 nucleotides match TRBD2. The CDR3 has 16 amino acids. With 5 bases clipped from V and 0 bases from J, the junction kept 7 bases outside the gene matches. Germline V gene sequence: CDR1 LNHDA, CDR2 SQIVND (reference sequence). CDR3 amino acids: CASSQPGLLAKNIQYF. The CDR3 DNA sequence: TGTGCCAGTAGTCAACCGGGACTACTAGCCAAAAACATTCAGTACTTC. Variable domain in full (rest from reference TRBV19 and TRBJ2-4): DGGITQSPKYLFRKEGQNVTLSCEQNLNHDAMYWYRQDPGQGLRLIYYSQIVNDFQKGDIAEGYSVSREKKESFPLTVTSAQKNPTAFYLCASSQPGLLAKNIQYFGAGTRLSVL.

V is TRBV3-1 (or the pseudogene TRBV3-2) and J is TRBJ2-3; 11 nucleotides align to TRBD2. Trimming cost V 6 bases and J 4 bases; bases outside gene matches: 3. The CDR3 contains 14 residues. CDR1 and CDR2 from the germline V gene are LGHDT and YNNKEL (reference sequence). CDR3 sequence: CASRPSGGPDTQYF. In nucleotides, the CDR3 is TGTGCCAGCAGGCCTAGCGGGGGGCCAGATACGCAGTATTTT.

V usage is TRBV4-1 and J usage is TRBJ1-6; 7 bases are a match to TRBD1. Germline lookup yields CDR1 MGHRA and CDR2 YSYEKL. Trimming at V came to 4 bases and at J to 8 bases, leaving 5 bases not matched to a gene. This CDR3 region has 14 residues. CDR3 nucleotide sequence: TGCGCCAGCAGCCCGCTTACAGGGGATTCACCCCTCCACTTT. Its protein is CASSPLTGDSPLHF.

The chain links TRBV23-1 to TRBJ2-7; D perhaps matches TRBD1 (6 bases). TRBV23-1 is filed as an ORF, its function uncertain. The V end was cut by 0 bases, the J end by 7 bases, with 13 bases between. The CDR3 extends over 14 amino acids. The CDR3 region has the DNA TGCGCCAGCAGTCAATCGGGACACCTAAAAGAGCAGTACTTC. The encoded protein is CASSQSGHLKEQYF.

The CDR3 bases are TGTGCCAGCAGCCCGGACAGGGGGAGAGGGAGCAATCAGCCCCAGCATTTT. Protein sequence: CASSPDRGRGSNQPQHF. The rearrangement uses TRBV5-8 and TRBJ1-5, with 10 bases lining up with TRBD1. Per the germline V gene, CDR1 is SGHTS and CDR2 is YDEGEE. The V and J ends lost 4 bases and 1 base, in that order; junction bases with no gene match: 8. This CDR3 has 17 amino acids.

The J gene is TRBJ2-1, the V gene TRBV14, with 7 bases identical to TRBD2. Germline V CDR1 and CDR2: SGHDN, FVKESK. The junction had 6 bases not matched to a gene; V was cut back by 4 bases and J by 0 bases. The CDR3 is 16 amino acids. CDR3 residues: CASSLLGGSSYNEQFF. In DNA form, the CDR3 reads TGTGCCAGCAGCCTGCTGGGGGGGAGCTCCTACAATGAGCAGTTCTTC.

The rearrangement uses TRBV2 and TRBJ2-1; 13 bases are shared with TRBD2. Per germline, CDR1 SNHLY and CDR2 FYNNEI. The CDR3 spans 15 residues. Trimming removed 6 bases from V and 6 bases from J; junction bases left unmatched: 5. The CDR3 region is CASSPGLAGLNEQFF. The CDR3 DNA reads TGTGCCAGCAGCCCGGGACTAGCGGGACTCAATGAGCAGTTCTTC.

The chain uses TRBV2 and TRBJ2-1; D might be TRBD2 (6 bases). The V gene's germline CDR1 is SNHLY and CDR2 FYNNEI. The ends were cut back, 7 bases at V and 7 bases at J, with 20 bases in the middle. The CDR3 is 15 amino acids. The CDR3 loop reads CASTYGGGARNEQFF. DNA for the CDR3: TGTGCCAGCACTTACGGGGGAGGAGCGAGGAATGAGCAGTTCTTC.

The chain uses TRBV6-1 and TRBJ1-6; no firm D call. Germline V gene lookup returns CDR1 MNHNS and CDR2 SASEGT. V was shortened by 2 bases and J by 9 bases, with 20 bases between the two germline ends. The CDR3 covers 17 residues. Here the CDR3 reads CASSELETSPLVSPLHF. CDR3 bases: TGTGCCAGCAGTGAACTCGAAACTTCTCCGCTGGTTTCACCCCTCCACTTT.

The genes are TRBV3-1 (or the pseudogene TRBV3-2) and TRBJ2-7, with TRBD1 matching 7 bases. The CDR3 totals 14 residues. From germline, CDR1 is LGHDT and CDR2 YNNKEL (reference sequence). Germline trimming cut 1 base from V and 4 bases from J; bases unmatched to any gene: 4. The CDR3 here is CASSQGTGAYEQYF. The CDR3 nucleotides are TGTGCCAGCAGCCAAGGGACAGGCGCTTACGAGCAGTACTTC.

This sequence joins TRBV3-1 (or the pseudogene TRBV3-2) and TRBJ1-1; unclear D gene. Germline values: CDR1 LGHDT, CDR2 YNNKEL (reference sequence). The ends were cut back, 2 bases at V and 11 bases at J, with 18 bases in the middle. The CDR3 has 14 amino acids. CDR3 residues: CASSQQSGAGGAFF. Written as DNA, the CDR3 is TGTGCCAGCAGCCAACAGTCCGGCGCGGGCGGGGCTTTCTTT.

This chain uses TRBV5-1 with TRBJ2-2; no clear D gene. This CDR3 is built from 12 residues. V lost 1 base, J lost 6 bases, and 4 bases lay in between. Germline lookup yields CDR1 SGHRS and CDR2 YFSETQ. The CDR3 DNA is TGCGCCAGCAGCTTGACTGCCGGGGAGCTGTTTTTT. Translating gives CASSLTAGELFF.

There are a few counts of this clone. This chain links TRBV14 with TRBJ1-5; D gene unclear. CDR1 SGHDN and CDR2 FVKESK come from the germline V gene. Between the trimmed V and J ends, which lost 1 base and 7 bases, there was a span of 14 bases. The CDR3 has 15 amino acids. The chain's CDR3 is CASSQVAGAGQPQHF. Here the CDR3 DNA reads TGTGCCAGCAGCCAAGTGGCGGGAGCGGGACAGCCCCAGCATTTT.

This chain uses TRBV6-4 with TRBJ1-6; no clear D gene. V was cut by 6 bases and J by 5 bases, with 8 bases left in between. The CDR3 consists of 13 residues. Germline CDR1 and CDR2: MRHNA and SNTAGT. The CDR3 sequence: CASRETDNSPLHF. Written as DNA, the CDR3 is TGTGCCAGCAGAGAAACAGATAATTCACCCCTCCACTTT.

This clone was seen a handful of times. The V call is TRBV15, the J call TRBJ1-3; 8 nucleotides line up with TRBD1. V was pared by 3 bases and J by 4 bases, with 8 bases of the junction left unmatched. This CDR3 comprises 16 residues. Germline V gene data show CDR1 as LNHNV and CDR2 as YYDKDF (reference sequence). The CDR3, as DNA: TGTGCCACCAGCAGGGATACAGGGGGTCTCGGAAACACCATATATTTT. This gives the protein CATSRDTGGLGNTIYF.

This clone turned up a few times. The gene calls are TRBV28 and TRBJ1-1; D ambiguous. The CDR3 extends over 14 amino acids. V was pared by 6 bases and J by 1 base, with 12 bases between. CDR1 and CDR2 (germline): MDHEN, SYDVKM. This CDR3 is CASRVSQSNTEAFF. The CDR3 nucleotides read TGTGCCAGCAGGGTCTCACAGTCGAACACTGAAGCTTTCTTT.

The rearrangement joins TRBV3-1 (or the pseudogene TRBV3-2) to TRBJ1-1; D call uncertain. Germline CDR1 is LGHDT and CDR2 is YNNKEL (reference sequence). The CDR3 is 13 amino acids. The germline V and J ends were trimmed by 7 bases and 10 bases, with 19 bases remaining between them. CDR3 sequence reads: CASKLGPAVVAFF. The CDR3 coding sequence is TGTGCCAGCAAATTAGGGCCAGCGGTCGTAGCTTTCTTT.

The rearrangement uses TRBV19 and TRBJ2-3; TRBD1 might be the D (6 bases). There are 16 residues in the CDR3. Trimming cost V 6 bases and J 4 bases, with 20 bases left between them. From germline, CDR1 is LNHDA and CDR2 SQIVND (reference sequence). DNA of the CDR3: TGTGCCAGTAGCCCTCCCGGCAGGGGTGGCGCAGATACGCAGTATTTT. The encoded protein is CASSPPGRGGADTQYF.

The chain links TRBV3-1 (or the pseudogene TRBV3-2) to TRBJ1-1; TRBD1 matches at 10 bases. The germline CDR1 and CDR2 sequences are LGHDT and YNNKEL (reference sequence). The CDR3 sequence is 15 residues long. Losses at the gene ends were 4 bases for V and 6 bases for J; bases not matched to a gene: 8. The CDR3 sequence: CASSRRPGQGSEAFF. The CDR3 nucleotides read TGTGCCAGCAGCCGTCGTCCGGGACAGGGGTCTGAAGCTTTCTTT.